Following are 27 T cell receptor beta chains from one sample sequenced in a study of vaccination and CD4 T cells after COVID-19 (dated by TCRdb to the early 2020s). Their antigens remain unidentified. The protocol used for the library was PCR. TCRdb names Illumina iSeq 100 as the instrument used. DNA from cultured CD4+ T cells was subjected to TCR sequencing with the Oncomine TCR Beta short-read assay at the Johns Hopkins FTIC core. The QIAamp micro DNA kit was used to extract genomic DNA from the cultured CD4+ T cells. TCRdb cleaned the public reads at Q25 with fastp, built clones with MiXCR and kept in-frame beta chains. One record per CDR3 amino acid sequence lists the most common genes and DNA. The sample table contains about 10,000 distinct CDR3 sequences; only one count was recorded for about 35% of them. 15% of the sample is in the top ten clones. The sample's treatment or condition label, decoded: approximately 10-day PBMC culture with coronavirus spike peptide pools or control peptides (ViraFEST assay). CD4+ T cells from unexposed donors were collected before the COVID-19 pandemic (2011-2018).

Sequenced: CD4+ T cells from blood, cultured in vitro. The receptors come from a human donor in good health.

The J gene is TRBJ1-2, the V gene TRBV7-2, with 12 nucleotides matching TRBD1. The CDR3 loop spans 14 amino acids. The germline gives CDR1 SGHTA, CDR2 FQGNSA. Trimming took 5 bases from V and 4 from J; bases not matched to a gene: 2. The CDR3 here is CASSRDRGLYGYTF. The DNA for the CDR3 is TGTGCCAGCAGCCGGGACAGGGGGCTCTATGGCTACACCTTC.

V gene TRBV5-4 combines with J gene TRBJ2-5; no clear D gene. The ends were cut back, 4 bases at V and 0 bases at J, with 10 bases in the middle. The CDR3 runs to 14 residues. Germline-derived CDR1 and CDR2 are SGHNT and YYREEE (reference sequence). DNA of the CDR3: TGTGCCAGCAGCCTGCCGACGGACCAAGAGACCCAGTACTTC. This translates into CASSLPTDQETQYF.

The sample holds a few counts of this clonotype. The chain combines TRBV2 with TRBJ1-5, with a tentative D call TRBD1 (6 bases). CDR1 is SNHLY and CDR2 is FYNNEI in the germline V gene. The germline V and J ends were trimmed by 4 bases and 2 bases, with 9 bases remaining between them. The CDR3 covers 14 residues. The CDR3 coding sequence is TGTGCCAGCAGTGGACAGGAGCGCAATCAGCCCCAGCATTTT. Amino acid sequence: CASSGQERNQPQHF.

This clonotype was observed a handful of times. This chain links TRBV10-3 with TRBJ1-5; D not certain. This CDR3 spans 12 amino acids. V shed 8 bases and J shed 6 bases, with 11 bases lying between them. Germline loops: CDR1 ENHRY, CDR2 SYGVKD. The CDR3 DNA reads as TGTGCCATCTCCGCGCTCGGTCAGCCCCAGCATTTT. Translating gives CAISALGQPQHF.

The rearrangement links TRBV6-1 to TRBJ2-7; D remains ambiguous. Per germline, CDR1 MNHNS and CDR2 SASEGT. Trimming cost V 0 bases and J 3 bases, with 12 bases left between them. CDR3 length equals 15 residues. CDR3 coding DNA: TGTGCCAGCAGTGAAGCGCGGCAGCAATTCTACGAGCAGTACTTC. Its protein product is CASSEARQQFYEQYF.

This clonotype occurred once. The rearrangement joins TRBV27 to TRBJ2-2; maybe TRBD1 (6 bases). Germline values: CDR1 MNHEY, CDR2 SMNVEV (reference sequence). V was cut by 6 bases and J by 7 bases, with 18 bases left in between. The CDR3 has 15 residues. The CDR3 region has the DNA TGTGCCAGCAGCCTTCTAACAGGGCGTATCGGGGAGCTGTTTTTT. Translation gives CASSLLTGRIGELFF.

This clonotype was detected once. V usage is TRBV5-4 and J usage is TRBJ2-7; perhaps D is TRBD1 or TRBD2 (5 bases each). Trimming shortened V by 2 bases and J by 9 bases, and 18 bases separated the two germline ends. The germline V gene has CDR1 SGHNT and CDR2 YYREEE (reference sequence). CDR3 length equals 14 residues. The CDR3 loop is CASSFRDGSSRQYF. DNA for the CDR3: TGTGCCAGCAGCTTCCGGGACGGTTCATCACGGCAGTACTTC.

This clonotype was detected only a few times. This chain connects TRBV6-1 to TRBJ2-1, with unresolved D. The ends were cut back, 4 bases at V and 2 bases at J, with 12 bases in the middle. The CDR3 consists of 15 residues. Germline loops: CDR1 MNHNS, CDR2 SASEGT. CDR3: CASSGAATTYNEQFF. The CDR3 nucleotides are TGTGCCAGCAGTGGAGCAGCCACCACCTACAATGAGCAGTTCTTC.

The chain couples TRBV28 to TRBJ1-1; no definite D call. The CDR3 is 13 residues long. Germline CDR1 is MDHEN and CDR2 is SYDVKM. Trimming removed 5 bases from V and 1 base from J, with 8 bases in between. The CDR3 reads CASSPSWNTEAFF. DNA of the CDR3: TGTGCCAGCAGTCCCTCCTGGAACACTGAAGCTTTCTTT.

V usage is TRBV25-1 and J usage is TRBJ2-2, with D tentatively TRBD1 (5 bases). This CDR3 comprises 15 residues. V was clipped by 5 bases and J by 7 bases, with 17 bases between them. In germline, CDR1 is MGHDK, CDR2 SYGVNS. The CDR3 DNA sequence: TGTGCCAGCAGTTCGACCAGGGCGCACCACGGGGAGCTGTTTTTT. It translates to CASSSTRAHHGELFF.

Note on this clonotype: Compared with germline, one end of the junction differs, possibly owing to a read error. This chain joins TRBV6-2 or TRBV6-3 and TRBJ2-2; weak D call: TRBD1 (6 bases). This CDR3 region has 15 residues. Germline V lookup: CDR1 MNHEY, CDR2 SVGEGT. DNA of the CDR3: TGTGCCAGCAGATTGACAGGCATATACACCGGGGAGCTGCTTTTT. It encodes CASRLTGIYTGELLF.

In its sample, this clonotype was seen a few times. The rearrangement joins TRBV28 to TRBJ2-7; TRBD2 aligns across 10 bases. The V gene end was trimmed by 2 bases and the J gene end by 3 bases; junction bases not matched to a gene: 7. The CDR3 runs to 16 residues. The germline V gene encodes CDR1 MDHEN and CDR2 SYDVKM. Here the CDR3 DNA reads TGTGCCAGCAGTTTAAATCTTCGGACTAGCGGCTACGAGCAGTACTTC. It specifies CASSLNLRTSGYEQYF.

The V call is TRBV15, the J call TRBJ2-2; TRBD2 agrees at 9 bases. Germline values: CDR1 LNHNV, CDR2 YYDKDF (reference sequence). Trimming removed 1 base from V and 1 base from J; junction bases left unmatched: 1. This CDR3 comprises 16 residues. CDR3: CATSRGAGGNTGELFF. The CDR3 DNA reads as TGTGCCACCAGCAGAGGAGCGGGAGGGAACACCGGGGAGCTGTTTTTT.

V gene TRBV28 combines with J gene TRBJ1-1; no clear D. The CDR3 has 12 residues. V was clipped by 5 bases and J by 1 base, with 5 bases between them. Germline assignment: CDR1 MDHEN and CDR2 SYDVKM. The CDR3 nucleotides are TGTGCCAGCAGTACGAGGAACACTGAAGCTTTCTTT. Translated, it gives CASSTRNTEAFF.

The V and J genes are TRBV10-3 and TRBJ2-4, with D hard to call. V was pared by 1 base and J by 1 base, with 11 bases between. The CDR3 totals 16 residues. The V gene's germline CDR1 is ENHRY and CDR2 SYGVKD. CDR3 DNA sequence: TGTGCCATCAGTGAGTATGAAGGGAATGCCAAAAACATTCAGTACTTC. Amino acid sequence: CAISEYEGNAKNIQYF.

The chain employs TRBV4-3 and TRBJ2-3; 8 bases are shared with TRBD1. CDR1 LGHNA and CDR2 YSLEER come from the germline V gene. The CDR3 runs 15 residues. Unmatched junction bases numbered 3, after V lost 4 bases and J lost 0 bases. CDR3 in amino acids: CASSPRQGSTDTQYF. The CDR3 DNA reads TGCGCCAGCAGCCCCCGACAGGGGAGCACAGATACGCAGTATTTT.

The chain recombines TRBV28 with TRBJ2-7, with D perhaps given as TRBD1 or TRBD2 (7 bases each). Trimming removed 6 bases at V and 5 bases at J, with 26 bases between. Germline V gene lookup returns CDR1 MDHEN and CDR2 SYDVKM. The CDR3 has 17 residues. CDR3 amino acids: CASRPRIGAGGVDEQYF. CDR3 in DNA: TGTGCCAGCAGACCCAGAATTGGAGCAGGGGGGGTGGACGAGCAGTACTTC.

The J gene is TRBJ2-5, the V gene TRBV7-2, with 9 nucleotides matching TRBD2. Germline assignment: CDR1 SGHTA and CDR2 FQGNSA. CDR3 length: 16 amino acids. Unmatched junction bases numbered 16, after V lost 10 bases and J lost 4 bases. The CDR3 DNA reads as TGTGCCACCCGACTAGGCGGGCGGGGGGGGGTAGAGACCCAGTACTTC. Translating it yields CATRLGGRGGVETQYF.

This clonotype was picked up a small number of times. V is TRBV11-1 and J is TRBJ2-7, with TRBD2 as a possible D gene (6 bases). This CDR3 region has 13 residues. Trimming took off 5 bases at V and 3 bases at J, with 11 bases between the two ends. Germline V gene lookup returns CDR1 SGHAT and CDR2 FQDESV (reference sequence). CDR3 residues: CASSPRESYEQYF. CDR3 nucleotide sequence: TGTGCCAGCAGCCCCCGGGAGAGCTACGAGCAGTACTTC. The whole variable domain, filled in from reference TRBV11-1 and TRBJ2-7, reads EAEVAQSPRYKITEKSQAVAFWCDPISGHATLYWYRQILGQGPELLVQFQDESVVDDSQLPKDRFSAERLKGVDSTLKIQPAELGDSAMYLCASSPRESYEQYFGPGTRLTVT.

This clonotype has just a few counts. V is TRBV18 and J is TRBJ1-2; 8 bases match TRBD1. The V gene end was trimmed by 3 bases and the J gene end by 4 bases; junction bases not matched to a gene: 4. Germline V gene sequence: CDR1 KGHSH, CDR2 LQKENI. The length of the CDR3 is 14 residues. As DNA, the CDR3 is TGTGCCAGCTCACCGGACAGGGAGGGCTATGGCTACACCTTC. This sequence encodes CASSPDREGYGYTF. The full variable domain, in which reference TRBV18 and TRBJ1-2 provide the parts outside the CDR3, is NAGVMQNPRHLVRRRGQEARLRCSPMKGHSHVYWYRQLPEEGLKFMVYLQKENIIDESGMPKERFSAEFPKEGPSILRIQQVVRGDSAAYFCASSPDREGYGYTFGSGTRLTVV.

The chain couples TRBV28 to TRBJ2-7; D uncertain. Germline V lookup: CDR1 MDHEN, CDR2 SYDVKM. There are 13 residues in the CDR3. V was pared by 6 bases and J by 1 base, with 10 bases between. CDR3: CASRETFSYEQYF. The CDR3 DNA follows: TGTGCCAGCAGAGAGACATTTTCCTACGAGCAGTACTTC.

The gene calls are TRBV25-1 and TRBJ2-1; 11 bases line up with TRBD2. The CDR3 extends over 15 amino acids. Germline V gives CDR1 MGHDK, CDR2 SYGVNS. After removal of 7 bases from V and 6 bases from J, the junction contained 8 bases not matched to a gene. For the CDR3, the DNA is TGTGCCAGCACTAGCGGGAGGAGTTGGGGCAATGAGCAGTTCTTC. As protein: CASTSGRSWGNEQFF.

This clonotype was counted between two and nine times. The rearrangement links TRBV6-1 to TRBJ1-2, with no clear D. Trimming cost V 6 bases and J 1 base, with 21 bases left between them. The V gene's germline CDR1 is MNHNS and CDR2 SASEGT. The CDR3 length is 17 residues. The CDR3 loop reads CASRRAGSHHINYGYTF. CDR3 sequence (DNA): TGTGCCAGCAGACGGGCGGGGAGCCACCACATTAACTATGGCTACACCTTC.

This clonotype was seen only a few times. The CDR3 DNA reads TGTGCCAGCACTCTGGGCGGGCGGAGCTCCTACGAGCAGTACTTC. Amino acids: CASTLGGRSSYEQYF. The V and J genes are TRBV7-9 and TRBJ2-7, with D possibly TRBD2 on 5 matching bases. This CDR3 region has 15 residues. V lost 7 bases and J lost 0, with 16 bases in between. Germline CDR1 reads SEHNR; CDR2 reads FQNEAQ (reference sequence).

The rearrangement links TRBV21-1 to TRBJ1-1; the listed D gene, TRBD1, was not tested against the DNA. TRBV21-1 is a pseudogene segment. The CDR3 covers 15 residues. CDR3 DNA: TGTGCCAGCAGCAAGGTGACAGGGTCGCGGACTGAAGCTTTCTTT. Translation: CASSKVTGSRTEAFF.

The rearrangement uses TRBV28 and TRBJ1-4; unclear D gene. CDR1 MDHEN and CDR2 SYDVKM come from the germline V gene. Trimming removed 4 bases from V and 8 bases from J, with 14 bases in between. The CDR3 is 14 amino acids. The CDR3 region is CASSSVPSGEKLFF. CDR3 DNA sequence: TGTGCCAGCAGTTCTGTCCCTAGCGGGGAAAAACTGTTTTTT.

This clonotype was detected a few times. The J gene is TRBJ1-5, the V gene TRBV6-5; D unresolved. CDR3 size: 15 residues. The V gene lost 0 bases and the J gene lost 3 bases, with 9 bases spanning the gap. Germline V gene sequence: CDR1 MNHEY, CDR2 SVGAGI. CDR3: CASSYSPGANQPQHF. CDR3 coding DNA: TGTGCCAGCAGTTACTCCCCAGGCGCCAATCAGCCCCAGCATTTT.